Presented here are 5 T cell receptor beta chains from one specimen sequenced in a study of cytomegalovirus exposure and HLA in healthy donors. The PCR ran on 60 Vbeta and 13 Jbeta primers. Sequenced by immunoSEQ multiplex PCR; TCRdb stores in-frame clones only, minus some. Of fewer than 100,000 clones in the sample, 76% were seen once. Material: PBMCs. The receptor set was obtained from a man aged 40-50 years in good health and CMV-seronegative.

This chain joins TRBV19 and TRBJ1-4; no reliable D call. Germline V gene lookup returns CDR1 LNHDA and CDR2 SQIVND (reference sequence). The CDR3 is 12 amino acids. Trimming shortened V by 7 bases and J by 8 bases, and 11 bases separated the two germline ends. CDR3 in amino acids: CASNGILEKLFF. The CDR3 coding sequence is TGTGCCAGTAACGGGATATTGGAAAAACTGTTTTTT.

The V and J genes are TRBV29-1 and TRBJ2-1; 10 bases match TRBD2. There are 15 residues in the CDR3. Germline lookup yields CDR1 SQVTM and CDR2 ANQGSEA. Trimming at V came to 3 bases and at J to 2 bases, leaving 4 bases not matched to a gene. CDR3 nucleotides: TGCAGCGTTGAGGCCAGCGGGAGGGCCTACAATGAGCAGTTCTTC. Translation: CSVEASGRAYNEQFF.

This sequence joins TRBV6-4 and TRBJ1-1, with D maybe TRBD1 (6 bases). Germline CDR1 MRHNA, CDR2 SNTAGT. Trimming stripped 6 bases from V and 1 base from J, with 9 bases between. The CDR3 has 13 residues. In DNA, the CDR3 is TGTGCCAGCAGCCTACAGGGGAACACTGAAGCTTTCTTT. Its protein product is CASSLQGNTEAFF.

This clone appeared a few times. The chain has TRBV5-4 and TRBJ1-2; tentative D call: TRBD1 (6 bases). Germline V gene lookup returns CDR1 SGHNT and CDR2 YYREEE (reference sequence). There are 13 residues in the CDR3. V lost 0 bases and J lost 3, with 6 bases in between. CDR3 protein: CASSLDRDYGYTF. CDR3 coding DNA: TGTGCCAGCAGCTTGGACAGGGACTATGGCTACACCTTC.

The rearrangement joins TRBV19 to TRBJ1-4; D is uncertain. The V gene's germline CDR1 is LNHDA and CDR2 SQIVND (reference sequence). CDR3 length: 14 amino acids. The V end lost 3 bases, the J end lost 7 bases, and 12 bases lay between the germline ends. CDR3 nucleotide sequence: TGTGCCAGTAGTATTACCCCCTCGGGTGAAAAACTGTTTTTT. It codes for CASSITPSGEKLFF.